The present T cell receptor beta chain was sequenced within a study of blood T cells in healthy people across ages. The use of a sample-barcoded 5' primer and a J-beta primer mix characterized a second PCR of roughly 6 to 11 cycles. Using its own MiXCR run on the 5' RACE reads, TCRdb lists one record per CDR3 protein. The table shows 600,000 or so distinct CDR3 sequences, with under 25% occurring only once. Every donor gave around 10 milliliters of peripheral blood. Study-wide findings and caveats: The study lacked donor CMV status, which possibly confounded expanded clonotype changes.

In this sample, this clonotype turned up a few times. Its antigen is unidentified. This CDR3 contains 15 residues. The V and J ends lost 1 base and 5 bases, in that order; junction bases with no gene match: 4. The V gene's germline CDR1 is LGHDT and CDR2 YNNKEL (reference sequence). V and J are TRBV3-1 and TRBJ2-7; 11 nucleotides agree with TRBD1. The sample taken for sequencing was blood. This TCR derives from a man aged 70 or older in good health. In DNA form, the CDR3 reads TGTGCCAGCAGCCAAGCTGGACAGGGGGCAAACGAGCAGTACTTC. It specifies CASSQAGQGANEQYF.